This paragraph reports one T cell receptor beta chain. Antigen specificity is unknown. Healthy donors had no documented immune events, such as infections, while sampled. Libraries were prepared by immunoSEQ multiplex PCR; TCRdb keeps only in-frame clonotypes and omits some of them. The sample yields around 120,000 clones, about 89% seen once. This entry is derived from a study of identifying expanded T cells in peripheral blood. Notes on the study in general: Over approximately two and four weeks, about 15 and 19 clones changed, versus approximately 1.2 between replicates. Clone count variance between roughly 2-week samples rose with total template count.

This CDR3 contains 13 residues. Germline V gene sequence: CDR1 SNHLY, CDR2 FYNNEI. Trimming took off 6 bases at V and 2 bases at J, with 11 bases between the two ends. The TCR sequence derives from a person between 18 and 75 years old in good health. V usage is TRBV2 and J usage is TRBJ2-7; D might be TRBD1 (5 bases). Sequencing used blood. Here the CDR3 DNA reads TGTGCCAGCAGATTGAAGGGGACCTACGAGCAGTACTTC. Protein: CASRLKGTYEQYF.